This T cell receptor beta chain was observed in a study of T cell responses to AZD1222 COVID-19 vaccine. Study-wide results and caveats: Only a handful of AZD1222 recipients were seropositive at baseline. Clonal diversity may have been underestimated, and the donors were mostly white British, with more females than males. With two AZD1222 doses given, Spike-specific TCR breadth and depth both rose. There were repertoire samples only from the period after the peak T cell response.

Only in-frame clones appear in the TCRdb table, and some are missing; sequencing was by immunoSEQ multiplex PCR. In the table there are 150,000 or so clones, around 90% of which are singletons. As concerns this clone: As yet, its antigen is unknown.

Trimming took 5 bases from V and 0 from J, leaving 14 bases between them. Looked up from germline, CDR1 is MNHNY and CDR2 is SVGAGI (reference sequence). This CDR3 is 17 amino acids long. Sequenced material: peripheral blood, taken on day 0 of AZD1222 vaccination. V and J are TRBV6-6 and TRBJ1-6; D may be TRBD1 (5 bases). The TCR sequence derives from an adult in good health. CDR3 nucleotides: TGTGCCAGCAGTCGCCAGGGTGGGTTCTCCTATAATTCACCCCTCCACTTT. Its translation: CASSRQGGFSYNSPLHF.